This T cell receptor (beta chain) was obtained from a study of blood T cell repertoires in COVID-19. Across the study: Acute and convalescent COVID-19 specimens originated in the United States, Italy and Spain. PBMCs, B-cell-depleted T cells, or T cells were the source of the cDNA or gDNA that made up the material.

V was cut by 4 bases and J by 2 bases, with 18 bases left in between. The CDR3 has 16 residues. The germline gives CDR1 WNHNN, CDR2 SYGVQD (reference sequence). In the source study's methods: Quantification of nucleated cells was approximated via reference gene primer amplification. Produced via immunoSEQ multiplex PCR; TCRdb's table is partial and in-frame only. V, J and clone size reflect that table, while D and trimming were determined from the DNA. The table records 200,000 to 300,000 clones, about 86% of them present only once. The receptor's source is a man aged 30-40 years with active or convalescent COVID-19. Source material: peripheral blood. The V call is TRBV10-1, the J call TRBJ2-7, with D possibly TRBD1 on 5 matching bases. Here the CDR3 DNA reads TGCGCCAGCAGTGCGGCAGGGCTCAGCCAGGCCTACGAGCAGTACTTC. As protein: CASSAAGLSQAYEQYF.